Listed below are T cell receptor beta chains from one sample, sequenced in a study of spatial heterogeneity in lung cancer. TCRdb recomputed calls from the 5' RACE reads with MiXCR, one row per CDR3 protein. The table lists 4,000 to 6,000 distinct CDR3 sequences, 15% to 20% of them singletons. The sample here was normal lung tissue next to the tumor, taken at surgery. The receptor source for this set is a male donor with early-stage non-small cell lung cancer. CDR3s include the opening cysteine and the closing phenylalanine or tryptophan. Each record gives: J gene, clone size, V gene, D gene, CDR3 DNA, CDR3 protein. A D gene is named only where the DNA matches it firmly. Only part of the rows carry a size: once, few, many, or a class if the clone is expanded.

j_call: TRBJ1-1
clone_size: -
v_call: TRBV10-3
d_call: -
cdr3_nt: TGTGCCATCAGCCCAATGACGGGGATCATGAACACTGAAGCTTTCTTT
cdr3_aa: CAISPMTGIMNTEAFF

j_call: TRBJ1-5
clone_size: many
v_call: TRBV3-1
d_call: -
cdr3_nt: TGTGCCAGCAGCCAAGAGGGTCAGGGAATGCAGCCCCAGCATTTT
cdr3_aa: CASSQEGQGMQPQHF

j_call: TRBJ1-1
clone_size: many
v_call: TRBV7-2
d_call: -
cdr3_nt: TGTGCCAGCAGCCCACTAAGGGTCGGGACTGAAGCTTTCTTT
cdr3_aa: CASSPLRVGTEAFF

j_call: TRBJ2-7
clone_size: -
v_call: TRBV5-1
d_call: TRBD1
cdr3_nt: TGCGCCAGCCGGAAAAGCTTACAGGGGTCCTACGAGCAGTACTTC
cdr3_aa: CASRKSLQGSYEQYF

j_call: TRBJ2-7
clone_size: medium-sized
v_call: TRBV20-1
d_call: -
cdr3_nt: TGCAGTGCTACCCCCAGCGCCGGGCACGAGCAGTACTTC
cdr3_aa: CSATPSAGHEQYF

j_call: TRBJ2-5
clone_size: many
v_call: TRBV7-7
d_call: TRBD1
cdr3_nt: TGTGCCAGCAGCTTCGGGACAGCCCAAGAGACCCAGTACTTC
cdr3_aa: CASSFGTAQETQYF

j_call: TRBJ2-3
clone_size: -
v_call: TRBV5-1
d_call: -
cdr3_nt: TGCGCCAGCAGCTTGGCAACGGGGCGGGCAGATACGCAGTATTTT
cdr3_aa: CASSLATGRADTQYF

j_call: TRBJ1-1
clone_size: few
v_call: TRBV20-1
d_call: TRBD1
cdr3_nt: TGCAGTGCTTGGGACAGGGAGATGAACACTGAAGCTTTCTTT
cdr3_aa: CSAWDREMNTEAFF

j_call: TRBJ2-3
clone_size: medium-sized
v_call: TRBV5-1
d_call: TRBD2
cdr3_nt: TGCGCCAGCAGCCGCTCCGTAGCGGGGGACTCAGATACGCAGTATTTT
cdr3_aa: CASSRSVAGDSDTQYF

j_call: TRBJ1-5
clone_size: -
v_call: TRBV7-9
d_call: TRBD1
cdr3_nt: TGTGCCGGACAGGGAGGTGGCAATCAGCCCCAGCATTTT
cdr3_aa: CAGQGGGNQPQHF

j_call: TRBJ2-5
clone_size: -
v_call: TRBV7-9
d_call: -
cdr3_nt: TGTGCCAGCAGCCTACAGGGCCCCCCGTACCAAGAGACCCAGTACTTC
cdr3_aa: CASSLQGPPYQETQYF

j_call: TRBJ1-5
clone_size: medium-sized
v_call: TRBV12-3/TRBV12-4
d_call: TRBD1
cdr3_nt: TGTGCCAGCCAACTACAGGGGGATCAGCCCCAGCATTTT
cdr3_aa: CASQLQGDQPQHF

j_call: TRBJ1-1
clone_size: many
v_call: TRBV4-2
d_call: -
cdr3_nt: TGTGCCAGCAGCCAAGATCAGTTTGTGGGGGGCGCTGAAGCTTTCTTT
cdr3_aa: CASSQDQFVGGAEAFF